The rows below give T cell receptor beta chains drawn from one sample of a study of T cells in Graves' hyperthyroidism and ophthalmopathy. TCRdb called the multiplex PCR reads again in MiXCR, with one record for every CDR3 protein. The repertoire holds approximately 610,000 distinct CDR3 sequences, 14% to 15% seen once, with 3.5% to 4.5% in the top ten. Sequenced material: blood. Every receptor here comes from a woman aged 40 to 55 with Graves' ophthalmopathy. CDR3s include the opening cysteine and the closing phenylalanine or tryptophan. D genes are given only for firm matches. Size tells how often a clone was seen (once, few, many) or the class of an expanded clone, and some rows leave it out.

>TRBJ2-7|13|TRBV10-2|many|NA
TGCGCCAGCAGTGAAGCAGGGTCCTACGAGCAGTACTTC
CASSEAGSYEQYF
>TRBJ2-7|15|TRBV4-1|few|TRBD1
TGCGCCAGCAGCCAAGGCGACAGGGGGCTCGGCGAGCAGTACTTC
CASSQGDRGLGEQYF
>TRBJ1-2|16|TRBV30|NA|TRBD1
TGTGCCTGGACTTCCCCAAACCAATGGACAGGGCGTGGCTACACCTTC
CAWTSPNQWTGRGYTF
>TRBJ2-5|15|TRBV11-2|few|TRBD2
TGTGCCAGCAGCAAGGGAGCGGGATGGGGAGAGACCCAGTACTTC
CASSKGAGWGETQYF
>TRBJ2-5|15|TRBV5-4|many|NA
TGTGCCAGCAGCTTAGTGCAGGCGTACCAAGAGACCCAGTACTTC
CASSLVQAYQETQYF
>TRBJ2-2|17|TRBV4-2|few|TRBD2
TGTGCCAGCAGCCATGAAACCGGGACTAGCTACACCGGGGAGCTGTTTTTT
CASSHETGTSYTGELFF
>TRBJ1-1|12|TRBV29-1|many|TRBD1
TGCAGCTCCCTAGGACAGGGGGCTGTTACTTTCTTT
CSSLGQGAVTFF
>TRBJ2-7|15|TRBV20-1|NA|TRBD2
TGCAGTGCTAGAGATGGGGCTAGCGGGAGGTACGAGCAGTACTTC
CSARDGASGRYEQYF
>TRBJ1-3|11|TRBV6-5|NA|NA
TGTGCCAGCATTCAGGACTACACCATATATTTT
CASIQDYTIYF
>TRBJ2-7|13|TRBV12-3/TRBV12-4|many|NA
TGTGCCAGCAGTTTAAGGGGGGACTACGAGCAGTACTTC
CASSLRGDYEQYF
>TRBJ2-2|15|TRBV4-3|few|NA
TGCGCCAGCAGCCAAAGGACAGCGAACACCGGGGAGCTGTTTTTT
CASSQRTANTGELFF